Each of the 22 T cell receptor beta chains below was sequenced from the same sample in a study of somatic mutations in cytotoxic T cells in rheumatoid arthritis. Profiling relied on immunoSEQ multiplex PCR, and the TCRdb table lists in-frame clones only, not all of them. The sample has about 19,000 clones, around 67% seen once; the top ten hold 15% to 20%. Sample: CD8+ T cells sorted from blood. Every receptor here comes from an adult with rheumatoid arthritis.

J is TRBJ1-2 and V is TRBV5-4, with a possible D match to TRBD1 (6 bases). Per germline, CDR1 SGHNT and CDR2 YYREEE (reference sequence). V dropped 1 base and J dropped 3 bases, with 10 bases sitting between them. The CDR3 covers 14 residues. CDR3 nucleotides: TGTGCCAGCAGCTTGACAGGGTCGGACTATGGCTACACCTTC. Translation: CASSLTGSDYGYTF.

The CDR3 nucleotides are TGTGCCATCGCCGTCCCAGGGAGCACTAATGAAAAACTGTTTTTT. Translated, it gives CAIAVPGSTNEKLFF. The chain carries TRBV25-1 and TRBJ1-4; D is possibly TRBD1 (5 bases). V dropped 10 bases and J dropped 2 bases, with 17 bases sitting between them. The CDR3 extends over 15 amino acids. Germline V lookup: CDR1 MGHDK, CDR2 SYGVNS. Full variable domain (remainder filled in from reference TRBV25-1 and TRBJ1-4): EADIYQTPRYLVIGTGKKITLECSQTMGHDKMYWYQQDPGMELHLIHYSYGVNSTEKGDLSSESTVSRIRTEHFPLTLESARPSHTSQYLCAIAVPGSTNEKLFFGSGTQLSVL.

This clone appeared once. V and J are TRBV7-9 and TRBJ1-4, with TRBD1 as a possible D gene (6 bases). CDR3 length: 14 amino acids. V was cut by 6 bases and J by 2 bases, with 10 bases left in between. CDR1 is SEHNR, CDR2 FQNEAQ, per germline (reference sequence). In nucleotides, the CDR3 is TGTGCCAGCAGGCAGGACAGTACTAATGAAAAACTGTTTTTT. This codes for CASRQDSTNEKLFF.

This clone was counted only a few times. The chain joins TRBV5-4 to TRBJ2-1, with 8 nucleotides matching TRBD1. CDR3 length: 13 amino acids. Germline V gives CDR1 SGHNT, CDR2 YYREEE (reference sequence). V shed 2 bases, J shed 10 bases, and the junction held 5 bases outside the gene matches. The CDR3 here is CASSFQGAGEQFF. The CDR3 bases are TGTGCCAGCAGCTTCCAGGGGGCAGGAGAGCAGTTCTTC. Full variable domain (rest looked up from reference TRBV5-4 and TRBJ2-1): ETGVTQSPTHLIKTRGQQVTLRCSSQSGHNTVSWYQQALGQGPQFIFQYYREEENGRGNFPPRFSGLQFPNYSSELNVNALELDDSALYLCASSFQGAGEQFFGPGTRLTVL.

The genes are TRBV10-2 and TRBJ2-5; 8 nucleotides match TRBD2. Trimming cost V 10 bases and J 5 bases; bases outside gene matches: 9. CDR1 and CDR2 (germline): WSHSY, SAAADI. This CDR3 region has 13 residues. In DNA form, the CDR3 reads TGCGCCACCTCCGGGACTAGTTCGGAGACCCAGTACTTC. Its protein is CATSGTSSETQYF.

J is TRBJ2-2 and V is TRBV5-1; 8 bases agree with TRBD2. The germline gives CDR1 SGHRS, CDR2 YFSETQ. Germline trimming cut 3 bases from V and 6 bases from J; bases unmatched to any gene: 1. The CDR3 is made up of 13 amino acids. The CDR3 region is CASSSGGAGELFF. The CDR3 DNA follows: TGCGCCAGCAGCTCGGGGGGGGCCGGGGAGCTGTTTTTT.

The chain recombines TRBV5-1 with TRBJ2-5; possibly TRBD1 for D (6 bases). The length of the CDR3 is 15 residues. Germline CDR1 SGHRS, CDR2 YFSETQ. V was trimmed by 5 bases and J by 0 bases, leaving 14 bases between them. CDR3 nucleotide sequence: TGCGCCAGCAGATCGCTCACAGGGTACCAAGAGACCCAGTACTTC. Translation gives CASRSLTGYQETQYF.

The genes are TRBV29-1 and TRBJ1-1; D unresolved. This CDR3 spans 11 amino acids. V shed 1 base and J shed 8 bases, with 8 bases lying between them. From germline, CDR1 is SQVTM and CDR2 ANQGSEA. CDR3: CSVEGYIEAFF. CDR3 sequence (DNA): TGCAGCGTTGAAGGTTACATCGAAGCTTTCTTT.

This chain's CDR3 is CASSYWGGGEETQYF. CDR3 nucleotides: TGTGCCAGCAGTTACTGGGGGGGCGGAGAAGAGACCCAGTACTTC. V is TRBV6-5 and J is TRBJ2-5; a possible D gene is TRBD2 (7 bases). The V and J ends lost 1 base and 3 bases respectively, with 12 bases between them. The CDR3 runs 15 residues. In germline, CDR1 is MNHEY, CDR2 SVGAGI.

This clone was detected only a few times. J is TRBJ2-3 and V is TRBV11-2, with D tentatively TRBD2 (6 bases). V was clipped by 2 bases and J by 4 bases, with 22 bases between them. CDR1 and CDR2 from the germline V gene are SGHAT and FQNNGV. The CDR3 is made up of 18 amino acids. The CDR3 sequence: CASSLMWRGGVSADTQYF. CDR3 bases: TGTGCCAGCAGCTTAATGTGGCGGGGCGGGGTGAGCGCAGATACGCAGTATTTT.

The chain combines TRBV11-2 with TRBJ2-7, with D tentatively TRBD1 (5 bases). The germline V and J ends were trimmed by 7 bases and 7 bases, with 20 bases remaining between them. The germline CDR1 and CDR2 sequences are SGHAT and FQNNGV. The CDR3 has 14 residues. CDR3 nucleotides: TGTGCCAGCACCTATTACCAGGGTCATCAAGAGCAGTACTTC. Protein: CASTYYQGHQEQYF.

This clone is termed medium-sized. The CDR3 loop reads CASSLNAWSYEQYF. The CDR3 nucleotides are TGTGCCAGCAGTTTAAATGCGTGGTCCTACGAGCAGTACTTC. The rearrangement joins TRBV27 to TRBJ2-7, with D unclear. This CDR3 contains 14 residues. V shed 2 bases and J shed 1 base, with 9 bases lying between them. Per the germline V gene, CDR1 is MNHEY and CDR2 is SMNVEV (reference sequence).

V is TRBV15 and J is TRBJ2-7; D might be TRBD1 (5 bases). V was clipped by 1 base and J by 5 bases, with 12 bases between them. Germline V lookup: CDR1 LNHNV, CDR2 YYDKDF (reference sequence). This CDR3 has 14 residues. The chain's CDR3 is CATSRGVRENEQYF. DNA for the CDR3: TGTGCCACCAGCAGAGGGGTCAGGGAAAACGAGCAGTACTTC.

In this sample, this clone is medium-sized. V and J are TRBV4-3 and TRBJ2-7; D may be TRBD2 (5 bases). The V end was cut by 0 bases, the J end by 2 bases, with 11 bases between. The CDR3 has 15 amino acids. Germline CDR1 LGHNA, CDR2 YSLEER. In DNA, the CDR3 is TGCGCCAGCAGCCAAGAGAGAGGGAACACCTACGAGCAGTACTTC. As protein: CASSQERGNTYEQYF.

This clone was observed a few times. The CDR3 bases are TGTGCCAGCAGTGACTCGACAGGGGCGGATTCACCCCTCCACTTT. Encoded protein: CASSDSTGADSPLHF. The chain uses TRBV6-4 and TRBJ1-6, with 8 bases that match TRBD1. The trim removed 0 bases at V and 8 bases at J, leaving 3 bases unmatched. The CDR3 is 15 residues long. In germline, CDR1 is MRHNA, CDR2 SNTAGT.

The V gene is TRBV25-1, the J gene TRBJ1-4; TRBD1 might be the D (6 bases). CDR1 and CDR2 from the germline V gene are MGHDK and SYGVNS. V dropped 11 bases and J dropped 8 bases, with 24 bases sitting between them. The CDR3 covers 15 residues. The CDR3 nucleotides are TGTGCCCAGGGACACAGGGAACTTTCTGGGGAAAAACTGTTTTTT. Translated: CAQGHRELSGEKLFF. The full variable domain, with the rest looked up from reference TRBV25-1 and TRBJ1-4, is EADIYQTPRYLVIGTGKKITLECSQTMGHDKMYWYQQDPGMELHLIHYSYGVNSTEKGDLSSESTVSRIRTEHFPLTLESARPSHTSQYLCAQGHRELSGEKLFFGSGTQLSVL.

The chain has TRBV27 and TRBJ2-7; D is possibly TRBD1 (7 bases). Trimming took 6 bases from V and 0 from J, leaving 12 bases between them. Germline CDR1 and CDR2: MNHEY and SMNVEV (reference sequence). CDR3 size: 14 residues. The CDR3 loop is CASSPQGGSYEQYF. The CDR3 DNA follows: TGTGCCAGCAGCCCCCAGGGGGGCTCCTACGAGCAGTACTTC.

V usage is TRBV6-1 and J usage is TRBJ2-7, with 8 bases matching TRBD2. Looked up from germline, CDR1 is MNHNS and CDR2 is SASEGT. The CDR3 is 15 amino acids. The V and J ends lost 1 base and 3 bases, in that order; junction bases with no gene match: 5. CDR3 protein: CASSEGRGGNYEQYF. CDR3 sequence (DNA): TGTGCCAGCAGTGAAGGTCGGGGGGGCAACTACGAGCAGTACTTC.

This clone was seen once. The V call is TRBV7-9, the J call TRBJ1-2; no clear D. The CDR3 is 13 residues long. V gave up 3 bases and J gave up 3 bases, with 8 bases separating them. Germline assignment: CDR1 SEHNR and CDR2 FQNEAQ (reference sequence). The CDR3 region has the DNA TGTGCCAGCAGCTTGGCGGATCACTATGGCTACACCTTC. This gives the protein CASSLADHYGYTF.

The chain employs TRBV27 and TRBJ1-3; D remains unclear. The CDR3 sequence is 14 residues long. CDR1 is MNHEY, CDR2 SMNVEV, per germline (reference sequence). The V end was cut by 6 bases, the J end by 6 bases, with 15 bases between. For the CDR3, the DNA is TGTGCCAGCAGGTCTAGGCTGGACGTAAACACCATATATTTT. Translated, it gives CASRSRLDVNTIYF.

This clone is medium-sized by share. The chain is built from TRBV5-6 and TRBJ2-7; 7 nucleotides agree with TRBD2. From germline, CDR1 is SGHDT and CDR2 YYEEEE. The CDR3 contains 13 residues. Trimming took 2 bases from V and 7 from J; bases not matched to a gene: 6. CDR3: CASSFGGLSEQYF. The CDR3 DNA is TGTGCCAGCAGCTTCGGGGGGTTGAGTGAGCAGTACTTC.

CDR3 in amino acids: CASSVQGYTGELFF. The CDR3, as DNA: TGTGCCAGTAGCGTACAGGGGTACACCGGGGAGCTGTTTTTT. The chain couples TRBV19 to TRBJ2-2, with 7 bases fitting TRBD1. The CDR3 covers 14 residues. V trimming: 6 bases; J trimming: 3 bases; junction bases outside the gene matches: 4. The V gene's germline CDR1 is LNHDA and CDR2 SQIVND (reference sequence).